This entry lists 2 T cell receptor beta chains sequenced from one sample in a study of blood T cell repertoires in COVID-19 (dated by TCRdb to the early 2020s). Library creation used the immunoSEQ multiplex PCR assay. Drawn from immuneACCESS, this table holds only the in-frame rearrangements with V and J called that TCRdb kept. Clones are partly lost; checked studies trace under half to an unresolved V gene and leave the rest unexplained. For this sample there are 270,000 or so clones; 70% to 90% appear just once. The ten largest clones add up to approximately 12% of the sample. Sequencing was carried out using peripheral blood. The receptors were gathered from a woman aged 25 to 39 with COVID-19, enrolled during active disease.

The rearrangement links TRBV5-4 to TRBJ2-6; D is possibly TRBD1 (6 bases). CDR3 length: 15 amino acids. The germline V gene encodes CDR1 SGHNT and CDR2 YYREEE (reference sequence). The germline V and J ends were trimmed by 3 bases and 4 bases, with 11 bases remaining between them. The chain's CDR3 is CASSWNRAGANVLTF. In DNA, the CDR3 is TGTGCCAGCAGCTGGAACAGGGCCGGGGCCAACGTCCTGACTTTC.

This chain joins TRBV5-1 and TRBJ2-1; D possibly corresponds to TRBD1 (6 bases). In germline, CDR1 is SGHRS, CDR2 YFSETQ. The CDR3 runs 15 residues. Trimming pared 4 bases from V and 7 bases from J, leaving 18 bases between. In DNA form, the CDR3 reads TGCGCCAGCAGCCAATACACAGGGATTCGGAATGAGCAGTTCTTC. Amino acids: CASSQYTGIRNEQFF.